The rows below give T cell receptor beta chains drawn from one sample of a study of technical replicates of blood from several donors. Repertoires were generated with immunoSEQ multiplex PCR, while TCRdb's copy carries only in-frame clones and drops some. The table records 55,000 to 75,000 clones, approximately 84% of them present only once. Sequencing was done on a sample of PBMCs. These receptor sequences come from a human donor in good health. Some clones in this sample may be carry-over from other donors' samples. Each CDR3 is given with its conserved first and last residue. A D gene is named only where the DNA matches it firmly. Clone sizes are given selectively: once, few, many, or a class where the clone is expanded.

D: NA
J: TRBJ1-2
length: 17
size: NA
V: TRBV7-9
CDR3: CASSLGAGQELYYGYTF
DNA: TGTGCCAGCAGCTTAGGAGCGGGACAAGAATTATACTATGGCTACACCTTC

D: NA
J: TRBJ2-7
length: 13
size: NA
V: TRBV5-6
CDR3: CASSLGSSREQYF
DNA: TGTGCCAGCAGCTTGGGATCTAGCCGCGAGCAGTACTTC

D: TRBD1
J: TRBJ1-2
length: 14
size: NA
V: TRBV4-2
CDR3: CASSRTGEEYGYTF
DNA: TGTGCCAGCAGCCGGACAGGGGAGGAGTATGGCTACACCTTC

D: NA
J: TRBJ2-1
length: 16
size: NA
V: TRBV6-5
CDR3: CASSYSSPPSSAEQFF
DNA: TGTGCCAGCAGTTACTCGTCCCCCCCTTCTAGCGCTGAGCAGTTCTTC

D: TRBD1
J: TRBJ1-1
length: 14
size: NA
V: TRBV5-1
CDR3: CASSRTGENTEAFF
DNA: TGCGCCAGCAGCCGGACAGGGGAGAACACTGAAGCTTTCTTT

D: TRBD1
J: TRBJ1-4
length: 13
size: NA
V: TRBV5-1
CDR3: CASSQGQGVGLFF
DNA: TGCGCCAGCAGCCAAGGTCAGGGGGTCGGACTGTTTTTT

D: TRBD1
J: TRBJ1-5
length: 15
size: NA
V: TRBV19
CDR3: CASSIGDSRNQPQHF
DNA: TGTGCCAGTAGTATCGGGGACAGTCGCAATCAGCCCCAGCATTTT

D: TRBD1
J: TRBJ2-6
length: 18
size: NA
V: TRBV7-9
CDR3: CASSLNRGLSSGANVLTF
DNA: TGTGCCAGCAGCTTAAACAGGGGCCTCAGCTCTGGGGCCAACGTCCTGACTTTC

D: TRBD2
J: TRBJ2-5
length: 16
size: NA
V: TRBV19
CDR3: CASSMGGGVGQETQYF
DNA: TGTGCCAGTAGTATGGGTGGGGGGGTCGGCCAAGAGACCCAGTACTTC

D: NA
J: TRBJ2-2
length: 14
size: NA
V: TRBV7-6
CDR3: CASSLDTTTGELFF
DNA: TGTGCCAGCAGCTTGGACACAACCACCGGGGAGCTGTTTTTT

D: TRBD2
J: TRBJ2-7
length: 13
size: few
V: TRBV18
CDR3: CASSAAGADEQYF
DNA: TGTGCCAGCTCTGCGGCGGGAGCGGACGAGCAGTACTTC

D: NA
J: TRBJ1-5
length: 14
size: NA
V: TRBV27
CDR3: CASRTSGSNQPQHF
DNA: TGTGCCAGCAGGACCTCAGGGAGCAATCAGCCCCAGCATTTT

D: NA
J: TRBJ2-6
length: 18
size: NA
V: TRBV9
CDR3: CASSPQGRVQAGANVLTF
DNA: TGTGCCAGCAGCCCCCAGGGCAGGGTACAGGCTGGGGCCAACGTCCTGACTTTC

D: NA
J: TRBJ1-3
length: 17
size: NA
V: TRBV7-2
CDR3: CASSLVYRRQSGNTIYF
DNA: TGTGCCAGCAGCTTAGTGTACAGGCGGCAATCTGGAAACACCATATATTTT

D: TRBD2
J: TRBJ2-7
length: 16
size: NA
V: TRBV27
CDR3: CASSPGTSGRIYEQYF
DNA: TGTGCCAGCAGTCCTGGGACTAGCGGGAGAATTTACGAGCAGTACTTC

D: NA
J: TRBJ2-7
length: 16
size: NA
V: TRBV4-3
CDR3: CASSQDYATNNYEQYF
DNA: TGCGCCAGCAGCCAAGATTATGCGACAAATAACTACGAGCAGTACTTC

D: NA
J: TRBJ2-1
length: 18
size: once
V: TRBV11-2
CDR3: CASSSRRGDGWGWNEQFF
DNA: TGTGCCAGCAGCTCCCGGAGGGGCGACGGGTGGGGATGGAATGAGCAGTTCTTC

D: NA
J: TRBJ2-1
length: 16
size: NA
V: TRBV12-5
CDR3: CASGLRIALSYNEQFF
DNA: TGTGCTAGTGGTTTGCGTATAGCCCTTTCCTACAATGAGCAGTTCTTC

D: NA
J: TRBJ2-3
length: 16
size: NA
V: TRBV4-3
CDR3: CASSLSASALTDTQYF
DNA: TGCGCCAGCAGCCTTAGCGCCTCCGCCCTCACAGATACGCAGTATTTT

D: TRBD1
J: TRBJ2-5
length: 15
size: NA
V: TRBV4-1
CDR3: CASSHLTGDIKTQYF
DNA: TGCGCCAGCAGCCACCTGACAGGGGATATTAAGACCCAGTACTTC

D: NA
J: TRBJ2-7
length: 13
size: NA
V: TRBV18
CDR3: CASSQNRDWEQYF
DNA: TGTGCCAGCTCACAAAACAGGGATTGGGAGCAGTACTTC

D: NA
J: TRBJ2-4
length: 15
size: NA
V: TRBV5-6
CDR3: CASRHGTGAKNIQYF
DNA: TGTGCCAGCAGACACGGAACGGGGGCCAAAAACATTCAGTACTTC

D: TRBD1
J: TRBJ2-4
length: 19
size: NA
V: TRBV6-1
CDR3: CASSETGGDSGIAKNIQYF
DNA: TGTGCCAGCAGTGAGACAGGGGGCGATTCGGGAATAGCCAAAAACATTCAGTACTTC

D: TRBD1
J: TRBJ2-5
length: 15
size: NA
V: TRBV2
CDR3: CASRLQQGFRETQYF
DNA: TGTGCCAGCAGGCTTCAACAGGGGTTCAGGGAGACCCAGTACTTC

D: NA
J: TRBJ1-5
length: 13
size: NA
V: TRBV2
CDR3: CASREGANQPQHF
DNA: TGTGCCAGCAGGGAAGGGGCGAATCAGCCCCAGCATTTT